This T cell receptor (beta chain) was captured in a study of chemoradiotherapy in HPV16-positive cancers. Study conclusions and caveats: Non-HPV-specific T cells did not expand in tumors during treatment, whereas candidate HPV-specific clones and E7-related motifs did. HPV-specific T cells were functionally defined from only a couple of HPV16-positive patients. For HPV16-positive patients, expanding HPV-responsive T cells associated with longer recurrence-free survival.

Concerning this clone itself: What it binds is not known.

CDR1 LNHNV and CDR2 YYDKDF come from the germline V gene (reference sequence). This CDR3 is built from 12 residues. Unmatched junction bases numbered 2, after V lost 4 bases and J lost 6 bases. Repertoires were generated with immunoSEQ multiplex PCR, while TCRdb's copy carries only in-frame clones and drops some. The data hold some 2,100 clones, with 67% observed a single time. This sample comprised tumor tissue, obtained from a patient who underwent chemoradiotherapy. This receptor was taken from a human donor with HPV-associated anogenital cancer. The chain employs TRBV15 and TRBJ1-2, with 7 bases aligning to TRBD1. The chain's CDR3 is CATSIQGDGYTF. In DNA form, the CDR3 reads TGTGCCACCAGCATTCAGGGGGATGGCTACACCTTC.